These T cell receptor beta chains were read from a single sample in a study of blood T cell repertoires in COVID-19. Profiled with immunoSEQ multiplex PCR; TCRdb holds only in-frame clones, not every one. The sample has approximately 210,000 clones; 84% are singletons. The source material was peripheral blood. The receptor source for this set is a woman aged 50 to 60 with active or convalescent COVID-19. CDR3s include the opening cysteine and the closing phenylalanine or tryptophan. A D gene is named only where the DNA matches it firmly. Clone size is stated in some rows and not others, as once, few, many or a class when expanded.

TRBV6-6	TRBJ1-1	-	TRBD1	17	TGTGCCAGCAGTCCCCCGGGACAGGGGAGGAGAAGCACTGAAGCTTTCTTT	CASSPPGQGRRSTEAFF
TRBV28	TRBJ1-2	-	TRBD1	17	TGTGCCAGCAGTTCCATGGGACAGCCAGCGTTGGTCTATGGCTACACCTTC	CASSSMGQPALVYGYTF
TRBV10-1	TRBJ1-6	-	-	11	TGCGCCAGCAGTGGGCTTTCACCCCTCCACTTT	CASSGLSPLHF
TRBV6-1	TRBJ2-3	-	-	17	TGTGCCAGCAGTGAAAGGTGGCAGGGGTTCGGCACAGATACGCAGTATTTT	CASSERWQGFGTDTQYF
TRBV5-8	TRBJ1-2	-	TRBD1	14	TGTGCCAGCAGCTTGAAAGGGACAGGCCATGGCTACACCTTC	CASSLKGTGHGYTF
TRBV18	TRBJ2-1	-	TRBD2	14	TGTGCCAGCTCTCTAGCGGGAGAGTATGGTGAGCAGTTCTTC	CASSLAGEYGEQFF
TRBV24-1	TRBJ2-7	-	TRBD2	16	TGTGCCACCAGTGCGTTAAACGGGAGGGGGGAAGACGAGCAGTACTTC	CATSALNGRGEDEQYF
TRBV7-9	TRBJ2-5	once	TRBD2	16	TGTGCCAGCAGCTTAGTTGGACTCGCGGGAGTCGAGACCCAGTACTTC	CASSLVGLAGVETQYF
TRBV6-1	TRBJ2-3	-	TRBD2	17	TGTGCCAGCAGTGAAGCAGGTCTAGGGGAGGGTACAGATACGCAGTATTTT	CASSEAGLGEGTDTQYF
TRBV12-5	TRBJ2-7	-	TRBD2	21	TGTGCTAGTGGTTTGACCTCTCCCTTTTCCAGCGGGAGGAATCTTGGCTACGAGCAGTACTTC	CASGLTSPFSSGRNLGYEQYF
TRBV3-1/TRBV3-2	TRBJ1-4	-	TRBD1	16	TGTGCCAGCAGCCGGACGGGACAGCTTCAAAATGAAAAACTGTTTTTT	CASSRTGQLQNEKLFF
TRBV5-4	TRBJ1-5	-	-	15	TGTGCCAGCAGCTTGGGGCAGGGAAACAATCAGCCCCAGCATTTT	CASSLGQGNNQPQHF
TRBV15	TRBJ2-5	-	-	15	TGTGCCACCAGCAGAGAAACAGGGATTCCGGAGACCCAGTACTTC	CATSRETGIPETQYF
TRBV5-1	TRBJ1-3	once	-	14	TGCGCCAGCAGCAACGGGGGATCTGGAAACACCATATATTTT	CASSNGGSGNTIYF
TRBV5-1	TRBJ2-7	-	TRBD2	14	TGCGCCAGCAGCCAACTTAGCGGGTCCTACGAGCAGTACTTC	CASSQLSGSYEQYF
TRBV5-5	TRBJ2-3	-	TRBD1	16	TGTGCCAGCAGCTTGGCGGGACAGGGGGCGGGAGATACGCAGTATTTT	CASSLAGQGAGDTQYF
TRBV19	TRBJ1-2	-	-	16	TGTGCCAGTAGTATGGTCCAGGGGAACCCCTCCTATGGCTACACCTTC	CASSMVQGNPSYGYTF